The text below deals with one T cell receptor (beta chain). How the authors handled the data: The assay estimated nucleated cells by amplifying reference gene primers. Here immunoSEQ multiplex PCR was the method, and the copy in TCRdb shows in-frame clones only, minus some. V and J calls plus clone size are reproduced from that table; the DNA served to infer D and trimming. The sample yields more than 300,000 clones, 80% to 85% seen once. Trimming took 0 bases from V and 0 from J, leaving 17 bases between them. CDR3 size: 18 residues. The germline V gene has CDR1 SGHDN and CDR2 FVKESK. This entry is derived from a study of blood T cell repertoires in COVID-19. As for the study in general: COVID-19 samples, acute and convalescent, were from the United States, Italy and Spain.

The chain employs TRBV14 and TRBJ1-1; possibly TRBD1 for D (5 bases). The source is a woman in her forties or fifties who had recovered from COVID-19. Sample: PBMCs or T cells enriched from blood (not recorded which). CDR3 DNA sequence: TGTGCCAGCAGCCAAGATTTGAATATGGGGGGGATGAACACTGAAGCTTTCTTT. It is translated as CASSQDLNMGGMNTEAFF.